This TCR beta chain was sequenced during a study of OX40 agonist ivuxolimab in advanced cancers. About the study: People in dose escalation had one of these cancers: hepatocellular carcinoma, melanoma, renal cell or head and neck cancer.

Looked up from germline, CDR1 is MDHEN and CDR2 is SYDVKM. The CDR3 is 16 amino acids. The junction had 10 bases not matched to a gene; V was cut back by 5 bases and J by 3 bases. General observations from the study: CD8+ T cells averaged more expanded clones than CD4+.

The repertoire was sequenced with immunoSEQ multiplex PCR; TCRdb's copy has only in-frame clones and lacks some. The table lists roughly 120,000 clones, around 87% of them singletons. Autoimmune disease history or systemic immunosuppression led to patient exclusion. This clone was seen more than once but under ten times. What it recognizes is unknown. The V gene is TRBV28, the J gene TRBJ1-2; 9 bases fit TRBD1. This sequence originates from an adult with an advanced solid tumor such as melanoma, head and neck, liver or kidney cancer. This sample comprised CD4+ or CD8+ T cells sorted from blood, obtained in a trial of the OX40 agonist ivuxolimab. The CDR3 coding sequence is TGTGCCAGCAGTGAACACCGGGACAGGGCTGACTATGGCTACACCTTC. Its protein product is CASSEHRDRADYGYTF.